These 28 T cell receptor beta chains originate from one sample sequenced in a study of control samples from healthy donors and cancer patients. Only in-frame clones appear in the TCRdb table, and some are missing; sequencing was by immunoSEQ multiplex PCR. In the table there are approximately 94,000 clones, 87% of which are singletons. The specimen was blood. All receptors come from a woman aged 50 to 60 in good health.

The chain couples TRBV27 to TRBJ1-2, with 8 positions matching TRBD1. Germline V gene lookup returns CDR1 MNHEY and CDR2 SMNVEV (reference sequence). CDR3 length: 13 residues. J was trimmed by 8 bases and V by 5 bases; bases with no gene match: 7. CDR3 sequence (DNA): TGTGCCAGCAGTATACGGACAGGGCGCGGCTACACCTTC. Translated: CASSIRTGRGYTF.

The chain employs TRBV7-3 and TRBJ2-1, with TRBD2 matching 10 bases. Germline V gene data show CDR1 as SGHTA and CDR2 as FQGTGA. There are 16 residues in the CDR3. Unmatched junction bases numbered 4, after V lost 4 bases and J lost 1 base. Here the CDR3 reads CASSYRTSGSYNEQFF. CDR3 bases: TGTGCCAGCAGCTATAGGACTAGCGGTTCCTACAATGAGCAGTTCTTC.

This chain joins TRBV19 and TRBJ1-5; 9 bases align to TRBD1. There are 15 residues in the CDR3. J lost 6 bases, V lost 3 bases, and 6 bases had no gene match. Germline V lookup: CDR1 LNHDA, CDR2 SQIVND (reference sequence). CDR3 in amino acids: CASSILGQGLQPQHF. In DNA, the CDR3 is TGTGCCAGTAGTATTTTGGGACAGGGCCTTCAGCCCCAGCATTTT. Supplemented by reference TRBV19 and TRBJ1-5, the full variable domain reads DGGITQSPKYLFRKEGQNVTLSCEQNLNHDAMYWYRQDPGQGLRLIYYSQIVNDFQKGDIAEGYSVSREKKESFPLTVTSAQKNPTAFYLCASSILGQGLQPQHFGDGTRLSIL.

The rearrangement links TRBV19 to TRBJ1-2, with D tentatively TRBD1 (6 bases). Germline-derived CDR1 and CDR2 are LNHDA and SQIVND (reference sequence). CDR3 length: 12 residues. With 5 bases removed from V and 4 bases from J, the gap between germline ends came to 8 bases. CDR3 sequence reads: CASSYRAYGYTF. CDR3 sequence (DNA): TGTGCCAGTAGTTACAGGGCCTATGGCTACACCTTC.

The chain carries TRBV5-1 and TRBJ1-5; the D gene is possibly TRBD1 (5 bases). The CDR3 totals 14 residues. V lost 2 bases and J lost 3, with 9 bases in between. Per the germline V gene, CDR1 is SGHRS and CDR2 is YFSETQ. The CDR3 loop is CASSLPGDNQPQHF. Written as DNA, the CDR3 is TGCGCCAGCAGCTTACCGGGGGACAATCAGCCCCAGCATTTT.

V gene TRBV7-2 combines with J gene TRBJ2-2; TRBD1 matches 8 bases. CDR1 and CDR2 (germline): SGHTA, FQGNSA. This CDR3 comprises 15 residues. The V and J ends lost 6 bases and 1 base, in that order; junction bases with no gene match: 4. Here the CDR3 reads CASRPTGGNTGELFF. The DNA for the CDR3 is TGTGCCAGCAGGCCTACAGGGGGGAACACCGGGGAGCTGTTTTTT.

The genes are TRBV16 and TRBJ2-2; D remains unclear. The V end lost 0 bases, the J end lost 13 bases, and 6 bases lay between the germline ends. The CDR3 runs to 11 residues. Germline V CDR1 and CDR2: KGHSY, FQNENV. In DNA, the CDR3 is TGTGCCAGCAGCCAATCGGTGTCGCTGTTTTTT. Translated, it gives CASSQSVSLFF.

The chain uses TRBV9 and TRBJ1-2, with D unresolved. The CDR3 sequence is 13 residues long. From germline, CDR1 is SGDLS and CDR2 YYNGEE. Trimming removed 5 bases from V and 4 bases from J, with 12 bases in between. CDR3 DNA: TGTGCCAGCAGAGAGGACGCAAGCTATGGCTACACCTTC. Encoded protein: CASREDASYGYTF.

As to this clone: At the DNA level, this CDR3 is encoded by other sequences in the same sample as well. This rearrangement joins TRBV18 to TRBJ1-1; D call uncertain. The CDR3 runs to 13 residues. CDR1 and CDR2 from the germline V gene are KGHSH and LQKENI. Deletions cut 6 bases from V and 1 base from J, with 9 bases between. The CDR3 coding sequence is TGTGCCAGCTCCCTTCAAGGGAACACTGAAGCTTTCTTT. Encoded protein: CASSLQGNTEAFF.

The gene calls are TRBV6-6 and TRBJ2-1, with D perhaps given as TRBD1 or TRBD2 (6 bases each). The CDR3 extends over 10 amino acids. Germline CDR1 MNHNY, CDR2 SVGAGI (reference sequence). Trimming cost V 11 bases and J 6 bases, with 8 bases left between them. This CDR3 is CAGGGNEQFF. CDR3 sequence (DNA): TGTGCCGGAGGGGGCAATGAGCAGTTCTTC.

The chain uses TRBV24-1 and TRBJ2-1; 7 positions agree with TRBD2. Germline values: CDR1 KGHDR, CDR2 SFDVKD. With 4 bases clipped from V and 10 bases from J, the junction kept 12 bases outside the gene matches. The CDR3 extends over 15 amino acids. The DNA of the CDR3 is TGTGCCACCAGTGACCCATCCCGGGACTACGGCGAGCAGTTCTTC. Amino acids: CATSDPSRDYGEQFF.

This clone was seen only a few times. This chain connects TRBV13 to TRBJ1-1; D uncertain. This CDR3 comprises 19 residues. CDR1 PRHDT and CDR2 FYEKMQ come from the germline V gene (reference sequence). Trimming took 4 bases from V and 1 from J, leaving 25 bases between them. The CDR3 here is CASSSYALITDGGNTEAFF. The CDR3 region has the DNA TGTGCCAGCAGCTCGTACGCCTTGATTACGGACGGTGGGAACACTGAAGCTTTCTTT.

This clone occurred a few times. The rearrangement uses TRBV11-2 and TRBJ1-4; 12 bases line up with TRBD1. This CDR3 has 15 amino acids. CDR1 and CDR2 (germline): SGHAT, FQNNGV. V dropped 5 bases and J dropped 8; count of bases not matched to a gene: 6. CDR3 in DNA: TGTGCCAGCAGCACCCGGGACAGGGGGCGGGAAAAACTGTTTTTT. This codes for CASSTRDRGREKLFF.

DNA of the CDR3: TGTGCCACCAGTGATTTGCTATACAATGAGCAGTTCTTC. It translates to CATSDLLYNEQFF. This sequence joins TRBV24-1 and TRBJ2-1; D is ambiguous. The CDR3 covers 13 residues. V shed 0 bases and J shed 4 bases, with 3 bases lying between them. CDR1 is KGHDR, CDR2 SFDVKD, per germline.

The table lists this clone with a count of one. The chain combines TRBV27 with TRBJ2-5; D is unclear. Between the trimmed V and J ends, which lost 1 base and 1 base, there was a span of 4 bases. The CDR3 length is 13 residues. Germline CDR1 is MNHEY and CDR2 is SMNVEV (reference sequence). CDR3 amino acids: CASSLWPQETQYF. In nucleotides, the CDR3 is TGTGCCAGCAGTTTATGGCCCCAAGAGACCCAGTACTTC.

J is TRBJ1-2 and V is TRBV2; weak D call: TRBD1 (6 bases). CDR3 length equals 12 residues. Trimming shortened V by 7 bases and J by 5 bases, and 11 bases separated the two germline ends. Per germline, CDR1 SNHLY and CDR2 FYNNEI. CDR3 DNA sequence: TGTGCCAGCACCCAGGGGTTATATGGCTACACCTTC. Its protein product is CASTQGLYGYTF.

The CDR3 DNA reads as TGTGCCAGCAGTTACTCTGGGACAGAGGCTGAAGCTTTCTTT. This sequence encodes CASSYSGTEAEAFF. This rearrangement joins TRBV6-6 to TRBJ1-1, with 7 bases lining up with TRBD1. V dropped 0 bases and J dropped 6; count of bases not matched to a gene: 4. Germline V gene lookup returns CDR1 MNHNY and CDR2 SVGAGI (reference sequence). The CDR3 totals 14 residues.

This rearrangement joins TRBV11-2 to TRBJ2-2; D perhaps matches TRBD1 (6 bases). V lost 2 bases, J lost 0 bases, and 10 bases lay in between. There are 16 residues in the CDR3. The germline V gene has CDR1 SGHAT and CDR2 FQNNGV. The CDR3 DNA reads TGTGCCAGCAGCTTAATTGACAGGCCGAACACCGGGGAGCTGTTTTTT. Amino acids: CASSLIDRPNTGELFF.

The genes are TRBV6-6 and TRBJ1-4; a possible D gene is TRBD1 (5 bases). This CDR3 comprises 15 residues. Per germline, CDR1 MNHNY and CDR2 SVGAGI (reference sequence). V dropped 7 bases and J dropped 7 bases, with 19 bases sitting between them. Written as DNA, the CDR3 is TGTGCCAGCACCCAACCGGGGGAAGGGAGTGAAAAACTGTTTTTT. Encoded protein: CASTQPGEGSEKLFF.

CDR3 sequence reads: CASSLYGANTGELFF. The CDR3 DNA reads as TGTGCCAGCAGCTTATATGGAGCGAACACCGGGGAGCTGTTTTTT. V gene TRBV7-3 combines with J gene TRBJ2-2, with D unresolved. Trimming took off 2 bases at V and 0 bases at J, with 7 bases between the two ends. The CDR3 covers 15 residues. From germline, CDR1 is SGHTA and CDR2 FQGTGA. Filled out from reference TRBV7-3 and TRBJ2-2, the complete variable domain reads GAGVSQTPSNKVTEKGKYVELRCDPISGHTALYWYRQSLGQGPEFLIYFQGTGAADDSGLPNDRFFAVRPEGSVSTLKIQRTERGDSAVYLCASSLYGANTGELFFGEGSRLTVL.

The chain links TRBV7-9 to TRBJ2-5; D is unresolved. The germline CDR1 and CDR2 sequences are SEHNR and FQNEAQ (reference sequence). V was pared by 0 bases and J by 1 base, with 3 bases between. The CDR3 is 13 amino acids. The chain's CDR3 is CASSLALQETQYF. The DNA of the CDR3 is TGTGCCAGCAGCTTAGCCCTCCAAGAGACCCAGTACTTC.

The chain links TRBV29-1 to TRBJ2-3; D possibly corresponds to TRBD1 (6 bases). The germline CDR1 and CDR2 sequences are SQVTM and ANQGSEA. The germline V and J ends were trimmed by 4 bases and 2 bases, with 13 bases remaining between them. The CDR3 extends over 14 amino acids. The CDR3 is CSVGVGQPTDTQYF. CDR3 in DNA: TGCAGCGTTGGGGTAGGACAGCCCACAGATACGCAGTATTTT.

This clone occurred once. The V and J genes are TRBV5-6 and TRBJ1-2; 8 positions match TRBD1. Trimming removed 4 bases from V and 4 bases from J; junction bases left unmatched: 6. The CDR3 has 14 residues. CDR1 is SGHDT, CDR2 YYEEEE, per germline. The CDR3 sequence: CASSSGQGSYGYTF. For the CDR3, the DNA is TGTGCCAGCAGCAGTGGACAGGGCAGCTATGGCTACACCTTC. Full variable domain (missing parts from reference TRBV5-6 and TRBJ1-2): DAGVTQSPTHLIKTRGQQVTLRCSPKSGHDTVSWYQQALGQGPQFIFQYYEEEERQRGNFPDRFSGHQFPNYSSELNVNALLLGDSALYLCASSSGQGSYGYTFGSGTRLTVV.

CDR3 sequence (DNA): TGTGCCAGCAGTGAATCAGGGACCTACGGCTACACCTTC. Translated, it gives CASSESGTYGYTF. The rearrangement uses TRBV25-1 and TRBJ1-2, with D possibly matching TRBD1 (5 bases). V was pared by 1 base and J by 8 bases, with 11 bases between. This CDR3 comprises 13 residues. Germline CDR1 reads MGHDK; CDR2 reads SYGVNS.

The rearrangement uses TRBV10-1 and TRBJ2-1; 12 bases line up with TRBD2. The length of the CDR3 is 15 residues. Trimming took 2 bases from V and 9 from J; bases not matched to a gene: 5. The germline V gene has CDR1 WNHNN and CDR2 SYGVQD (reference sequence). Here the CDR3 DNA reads TGCGCCAGCAGTGAGGCTCTAGCGGGGGGGGGTGAGCAGTTCTTC. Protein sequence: CASSEALAGGGEQFF.

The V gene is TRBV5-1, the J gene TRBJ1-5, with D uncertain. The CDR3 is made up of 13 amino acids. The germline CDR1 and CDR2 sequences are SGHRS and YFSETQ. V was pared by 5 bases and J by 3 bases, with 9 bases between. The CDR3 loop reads CASSYSYNQPQHF. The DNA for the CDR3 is TGCGCCAGCAGTTACAGCTACAATCAGCCCCAGCATTTT.

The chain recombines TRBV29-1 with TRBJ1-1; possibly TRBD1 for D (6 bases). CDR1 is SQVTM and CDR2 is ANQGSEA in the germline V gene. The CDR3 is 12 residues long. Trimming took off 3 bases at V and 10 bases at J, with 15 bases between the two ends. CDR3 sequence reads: CSVETGPPLAFF. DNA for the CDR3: TGCAGCGTTGAGACAGGCCCACCCTTAGCTTTCTTT.

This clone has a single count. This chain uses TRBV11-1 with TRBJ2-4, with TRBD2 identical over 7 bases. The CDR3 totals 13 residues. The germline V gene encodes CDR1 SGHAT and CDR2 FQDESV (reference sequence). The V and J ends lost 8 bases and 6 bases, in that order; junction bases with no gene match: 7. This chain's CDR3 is CASRSGGGNIQYF. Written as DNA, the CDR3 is TGTGCCAGCCGAAGTGGGGGGGGAAACATTCAGTACTTC.